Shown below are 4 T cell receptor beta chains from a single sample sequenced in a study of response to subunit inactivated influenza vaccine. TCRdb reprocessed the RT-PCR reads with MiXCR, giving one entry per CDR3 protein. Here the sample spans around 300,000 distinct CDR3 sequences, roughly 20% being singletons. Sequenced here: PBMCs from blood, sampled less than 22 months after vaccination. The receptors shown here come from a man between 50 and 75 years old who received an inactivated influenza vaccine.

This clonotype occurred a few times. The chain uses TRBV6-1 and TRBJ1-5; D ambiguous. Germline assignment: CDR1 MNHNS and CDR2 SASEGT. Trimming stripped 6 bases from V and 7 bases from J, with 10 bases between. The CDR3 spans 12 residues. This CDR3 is CASRKGAQPQHF. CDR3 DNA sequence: TGTGCCAGCAGGAAAGGAGCCCAGCCCCAGCATTTT.

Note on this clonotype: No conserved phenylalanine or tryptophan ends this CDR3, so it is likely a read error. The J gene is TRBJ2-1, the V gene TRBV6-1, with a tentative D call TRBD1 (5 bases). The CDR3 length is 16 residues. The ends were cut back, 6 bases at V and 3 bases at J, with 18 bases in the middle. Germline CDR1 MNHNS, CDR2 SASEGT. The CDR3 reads CASRQRSGSVYNEQFS. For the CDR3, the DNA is TGTGCCAGCAGACAGAGATCAGGGTCTGTCTACAATGAGCAGTTCTCC.

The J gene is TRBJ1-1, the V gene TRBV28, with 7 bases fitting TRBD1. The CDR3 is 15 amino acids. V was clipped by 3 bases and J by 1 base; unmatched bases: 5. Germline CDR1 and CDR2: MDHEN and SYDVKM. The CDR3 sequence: CASSLTGRRNTEAFF. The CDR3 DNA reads TGTGCCAGCAGTTTGACAGGGAGGAGGAACACTGAAGCTTTCTTT.

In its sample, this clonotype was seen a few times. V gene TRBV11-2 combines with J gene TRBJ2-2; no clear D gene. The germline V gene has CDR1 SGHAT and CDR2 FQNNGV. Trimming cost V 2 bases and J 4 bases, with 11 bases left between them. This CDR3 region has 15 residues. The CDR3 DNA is TGTGCCAGCAGCTTACTATCCCAGTCCACCGGGGAGCTGTTTTTT. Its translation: CASSLLSQSTGELFF.